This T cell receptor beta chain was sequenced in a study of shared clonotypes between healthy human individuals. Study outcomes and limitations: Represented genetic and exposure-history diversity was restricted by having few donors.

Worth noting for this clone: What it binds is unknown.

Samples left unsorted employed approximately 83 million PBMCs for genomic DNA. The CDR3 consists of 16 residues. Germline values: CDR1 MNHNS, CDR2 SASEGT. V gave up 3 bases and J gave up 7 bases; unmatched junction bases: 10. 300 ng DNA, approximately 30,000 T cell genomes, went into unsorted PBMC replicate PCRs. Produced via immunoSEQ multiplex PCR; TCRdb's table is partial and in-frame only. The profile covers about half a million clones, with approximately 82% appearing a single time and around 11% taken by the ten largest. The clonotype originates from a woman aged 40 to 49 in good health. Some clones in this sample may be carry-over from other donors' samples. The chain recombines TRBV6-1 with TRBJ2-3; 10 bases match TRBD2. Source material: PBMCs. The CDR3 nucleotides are TGTGCCAGCAGTGAGGCCCTAGCGGGAGTGTTGTATACGCAGTATTTT. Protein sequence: CASSEALAGVLYTQYF.